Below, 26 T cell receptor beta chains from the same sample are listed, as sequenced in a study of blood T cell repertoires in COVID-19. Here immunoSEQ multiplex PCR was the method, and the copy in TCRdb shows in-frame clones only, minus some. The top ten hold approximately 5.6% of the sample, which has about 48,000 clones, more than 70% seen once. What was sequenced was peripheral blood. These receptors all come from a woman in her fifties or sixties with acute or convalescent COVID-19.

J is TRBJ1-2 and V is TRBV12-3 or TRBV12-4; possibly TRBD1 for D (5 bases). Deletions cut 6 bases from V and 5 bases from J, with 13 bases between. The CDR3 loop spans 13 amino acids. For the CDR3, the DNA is TGTGCCAGCAGCCTCGGGGGGAGTTATGGCTACACCTTC. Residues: CASSLGGSYGYTF.

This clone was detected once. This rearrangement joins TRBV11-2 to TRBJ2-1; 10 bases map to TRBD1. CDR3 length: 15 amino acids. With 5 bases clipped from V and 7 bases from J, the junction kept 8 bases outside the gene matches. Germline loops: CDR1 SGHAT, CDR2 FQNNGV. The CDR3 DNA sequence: TGTGCCAGCAGCAGAGGGGCGGGACAGGGGAATGAGCAGTTCTTC. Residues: CASSRGAGQGNEQFF.

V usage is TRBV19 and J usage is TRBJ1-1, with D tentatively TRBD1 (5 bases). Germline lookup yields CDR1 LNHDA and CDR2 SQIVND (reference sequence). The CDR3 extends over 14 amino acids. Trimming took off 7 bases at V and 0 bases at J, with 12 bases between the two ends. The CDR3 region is CASKEGLVNTEAFF. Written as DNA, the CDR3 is TGTGCCAGTAAGGAGGGGCTCGTGAACACTGAAGCTTTCTTT.

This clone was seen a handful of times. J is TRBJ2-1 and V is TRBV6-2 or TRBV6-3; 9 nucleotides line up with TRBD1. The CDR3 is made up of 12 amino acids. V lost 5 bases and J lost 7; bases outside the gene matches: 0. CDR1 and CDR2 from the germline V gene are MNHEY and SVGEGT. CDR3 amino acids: CASSDRGNEQFF. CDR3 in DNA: TGTGCCAGCAGTGACAGGGGGAATGAGCAGTTCTTC.

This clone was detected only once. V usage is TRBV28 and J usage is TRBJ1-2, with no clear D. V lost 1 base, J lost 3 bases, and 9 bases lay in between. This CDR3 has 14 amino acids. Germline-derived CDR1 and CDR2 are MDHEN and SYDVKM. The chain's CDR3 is CASSLSHTDYGYTF. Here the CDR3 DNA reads TGTGCCAGCAGTTTATCTCACACAGACTATGGCTACACCTTC.

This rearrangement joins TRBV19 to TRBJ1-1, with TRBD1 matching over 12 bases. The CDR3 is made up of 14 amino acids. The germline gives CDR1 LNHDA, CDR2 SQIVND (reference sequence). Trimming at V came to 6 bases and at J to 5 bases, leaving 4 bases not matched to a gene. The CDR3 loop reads CASRAGQGATEAFF. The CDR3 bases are TGTGCCAGTAGGGCGGGACAGGGGGCGACTGAAGCTTTCTTT. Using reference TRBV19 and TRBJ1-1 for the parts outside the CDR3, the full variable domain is DGGITQSPKYLFRKEGQNVTLSCEQNLNHDAMYWYRQDPGQGLRLIYYSQIVNDFQKGDIAEGYSVSREKKESFPLTVTSAQKNPTAFYLCASRAGQGATEAFFGQGTRLTVV.

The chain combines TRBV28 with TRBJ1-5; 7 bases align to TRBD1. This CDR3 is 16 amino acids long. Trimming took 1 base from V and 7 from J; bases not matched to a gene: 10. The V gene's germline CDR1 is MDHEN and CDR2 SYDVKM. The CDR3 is CASSLFGRGVSQPQHF. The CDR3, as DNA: TGTGCCAGCAGTTTATTCGGCAGGGGGGTGAGCCAGCCCCAGCATTTT. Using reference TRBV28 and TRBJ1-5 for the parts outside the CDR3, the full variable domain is DVKVTQSSRYLVKRTGEKVFLECVQDMDHENMFWYRQDPGLGLRLIYFSYDVKMKEKGDIPEGYSVSREKKERFSLILESASTNQTSMYLCASSLFGRGVSQPQHFGDGTRLSIL.

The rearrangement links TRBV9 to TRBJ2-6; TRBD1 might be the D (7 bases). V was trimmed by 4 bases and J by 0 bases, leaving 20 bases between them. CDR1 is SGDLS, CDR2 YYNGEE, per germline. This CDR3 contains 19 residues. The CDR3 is CASSQGGTAFTSGANVLTF. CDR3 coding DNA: TGTGCCAGCAGCCAAGGGGGGACAGCCTTCACCTCTGGGGCCAACGTCCTGACTTTC.

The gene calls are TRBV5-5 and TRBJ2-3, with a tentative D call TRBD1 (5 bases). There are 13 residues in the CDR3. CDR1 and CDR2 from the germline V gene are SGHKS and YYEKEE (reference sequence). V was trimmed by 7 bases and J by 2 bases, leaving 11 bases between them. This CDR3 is CASALRDTDTQYF. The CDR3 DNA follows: TGTGCCAGCGCACTCAGGGACACAGATACGCAGTATTTT.

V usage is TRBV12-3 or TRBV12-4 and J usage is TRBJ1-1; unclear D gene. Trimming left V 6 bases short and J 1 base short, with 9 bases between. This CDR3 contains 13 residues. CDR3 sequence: CASSRSSNTEAFF. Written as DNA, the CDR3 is TGTGCCAGCAGCAGGTCTTCGAACACTGAAGCTTTCTTT.

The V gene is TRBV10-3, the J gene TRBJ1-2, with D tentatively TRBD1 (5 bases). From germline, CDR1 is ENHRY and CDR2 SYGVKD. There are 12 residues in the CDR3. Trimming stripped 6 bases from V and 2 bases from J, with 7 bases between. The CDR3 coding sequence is TGTGCCATCAGGGGGGGGAACTATGGCTACACCTTC. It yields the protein CAIRGGNYGYTF.

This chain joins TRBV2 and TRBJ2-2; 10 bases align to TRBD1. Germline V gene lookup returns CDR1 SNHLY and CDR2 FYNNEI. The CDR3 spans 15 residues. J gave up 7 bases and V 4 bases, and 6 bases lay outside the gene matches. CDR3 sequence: CASSVQTGGFGELFF. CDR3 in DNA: TGTGCCAGCAGTGTGCAGACAGGGGGCTTCGGGGAGCTGTTTTTT.

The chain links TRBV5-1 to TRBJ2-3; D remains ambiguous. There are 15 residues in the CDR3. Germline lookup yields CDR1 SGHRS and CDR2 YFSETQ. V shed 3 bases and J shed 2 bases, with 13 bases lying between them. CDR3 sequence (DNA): TGCGCCAGCAGCTACTTCCGATCGTACACAGATACGCAGTATTTT. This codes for CASSYFRSYTDTQYF.

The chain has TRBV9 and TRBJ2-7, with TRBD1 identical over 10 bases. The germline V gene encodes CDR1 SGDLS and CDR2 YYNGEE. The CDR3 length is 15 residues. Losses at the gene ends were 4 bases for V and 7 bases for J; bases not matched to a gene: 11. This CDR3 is CASSTSGTGVQEQYF. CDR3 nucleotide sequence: TGTGCCAGCAGCACATCCGGGACAGGGGTACAAGAGCAGTACTTC. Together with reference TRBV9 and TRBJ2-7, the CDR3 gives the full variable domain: DSGVTQTPKHLITATGQRVTLRCSPRSGDLSVYWYQQSLDQGLQFLIQYYNGEERAKGNILERFSAQQFPDLHSELNLSSLELGDSALYFCASSTSGTGVQEQYFGPGTRLTVT.

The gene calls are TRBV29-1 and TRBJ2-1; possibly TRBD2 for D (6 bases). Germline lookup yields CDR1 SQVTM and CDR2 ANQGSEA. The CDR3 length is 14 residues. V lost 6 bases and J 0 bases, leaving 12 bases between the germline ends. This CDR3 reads CSVATSSSYNEQFF. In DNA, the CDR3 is TGCAGCGTCGCGACTAGTTCCTCCTACAATGAGCAGTTCTTC.

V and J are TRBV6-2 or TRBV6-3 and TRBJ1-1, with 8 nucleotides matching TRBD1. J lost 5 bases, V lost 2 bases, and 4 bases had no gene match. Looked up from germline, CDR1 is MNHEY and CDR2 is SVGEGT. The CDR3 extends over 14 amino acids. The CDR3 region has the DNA TGTGCCAGCAGTTACCCTCGACAGGGGACTGAAGCTTTCTTT. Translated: CASSYPRQGTEAFF.

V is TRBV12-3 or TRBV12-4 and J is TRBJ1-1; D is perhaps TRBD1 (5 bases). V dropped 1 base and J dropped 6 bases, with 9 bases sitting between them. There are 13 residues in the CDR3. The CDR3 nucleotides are TGTGCCAGCAGTTTAGGGGGCAGGGCTGAAGCTTTCTTT. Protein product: CASSLGGRAEAFF.

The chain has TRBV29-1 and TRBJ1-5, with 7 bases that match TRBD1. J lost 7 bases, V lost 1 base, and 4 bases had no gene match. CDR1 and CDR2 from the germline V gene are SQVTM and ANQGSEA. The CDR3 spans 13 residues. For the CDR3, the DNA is TGCAGCGTTGAAGGACAGGGAGGCCAGCCCCAGCATTTT. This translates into CSVEGQGGQPQHF. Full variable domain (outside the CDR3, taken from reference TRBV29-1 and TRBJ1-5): SAVISQKPSRDICQRGTSLTIQCQVDSQVTMMFWYRQQPGQSLTLIATANQGSEATYESGFVIDKFPISRPNLTFSTLTVSNMSPEDSSIYLCSVEGQGGQPQHFGDGTRLSIL.

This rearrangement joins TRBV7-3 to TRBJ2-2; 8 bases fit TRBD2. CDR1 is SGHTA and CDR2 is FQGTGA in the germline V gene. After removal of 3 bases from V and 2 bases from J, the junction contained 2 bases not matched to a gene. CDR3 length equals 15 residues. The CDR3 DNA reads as TGTGCCAGCAGCTTCAGCGGGGGCAACACCGGGGAGCTGTTTTTT. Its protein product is CASSFSGGNTGELFF. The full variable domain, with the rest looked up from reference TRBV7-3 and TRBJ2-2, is GAGVSQTPSNKVTEKGKYVELRCDPISGHTALYWYRQSLGQGPEFLIYFQGTGAADDSGLPNDRFFAVRPEGSVSTLKIQRTERGDSAVYLCASSFSGGNTGELFFGEGSRLTVL.

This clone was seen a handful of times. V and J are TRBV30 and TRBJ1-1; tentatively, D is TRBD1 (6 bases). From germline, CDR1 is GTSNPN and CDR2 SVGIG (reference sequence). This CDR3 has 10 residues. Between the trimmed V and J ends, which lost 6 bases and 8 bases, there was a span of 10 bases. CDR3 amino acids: CACGQPEAFF. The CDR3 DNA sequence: TGTGCCTGTGGACAGCCCGAAGCTTTCTTT.

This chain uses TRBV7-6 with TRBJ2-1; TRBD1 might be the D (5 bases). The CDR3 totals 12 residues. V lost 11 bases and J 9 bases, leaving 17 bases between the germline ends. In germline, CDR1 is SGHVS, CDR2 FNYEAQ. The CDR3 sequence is CALTSVRGEQFF. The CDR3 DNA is TGTGCCCTTACAAGCGTTAGGGGTGAGCAGTTCTTC.

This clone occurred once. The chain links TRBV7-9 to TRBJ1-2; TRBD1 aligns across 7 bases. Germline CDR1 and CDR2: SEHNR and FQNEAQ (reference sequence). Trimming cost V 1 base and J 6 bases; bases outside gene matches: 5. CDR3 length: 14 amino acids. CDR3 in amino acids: CASSLGDRMNGYTF. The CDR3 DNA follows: TGTGCCAGCAGCTTAGGGGACAGAATGAATGGCTACACCTTC. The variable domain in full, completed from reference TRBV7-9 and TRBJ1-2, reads DTGVSQNPRHKITKRGQNVTFRCDPISEHNRLYWYRQTLGQGPEFLTYFQNEAQLEKSRLLSDRFSAERPKGSFSTLEIQRTEQGDSAMYLCASSLGDRMNGYTFGSGTRLTVV.

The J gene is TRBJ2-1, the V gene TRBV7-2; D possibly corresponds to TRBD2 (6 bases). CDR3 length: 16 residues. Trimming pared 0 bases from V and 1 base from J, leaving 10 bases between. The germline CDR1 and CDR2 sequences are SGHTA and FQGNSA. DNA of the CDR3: TGTGCCAGCAGCTTAGCGATCGGGAGATCCTACAATGAGCAGTTCTTC. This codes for CASSLAIGRSYNEQFF.

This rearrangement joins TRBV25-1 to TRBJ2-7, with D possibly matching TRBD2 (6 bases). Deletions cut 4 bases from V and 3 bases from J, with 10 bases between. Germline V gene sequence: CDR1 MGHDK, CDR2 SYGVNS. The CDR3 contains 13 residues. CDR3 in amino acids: CASSGDFYYEQYF. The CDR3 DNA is TGTGCCAGCAGTGGGGACTTCTACTACGAGCAGTACTTC.

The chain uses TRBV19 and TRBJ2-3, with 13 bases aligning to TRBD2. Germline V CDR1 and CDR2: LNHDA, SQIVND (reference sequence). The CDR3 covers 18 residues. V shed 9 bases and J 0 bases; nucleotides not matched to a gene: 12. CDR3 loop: CASRSRTSGSGSTDTQYF. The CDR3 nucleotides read TGTGCCAGCAGGTCAAGGACTAGCGGGAGTGGGAGCACAGATACGCAGTATTTT. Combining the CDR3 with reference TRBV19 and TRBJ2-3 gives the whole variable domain DGGITQSPKYLFRKEGQNVTLSCEQNLNHDAMYWYRQDPGQGLRLIYYSQIVNDFQKGDIAEGYSVSREKKESFPLTVTSAQKNPTAFYLCASRSRTSGSGSTDTQYFGPGTRLTVL.

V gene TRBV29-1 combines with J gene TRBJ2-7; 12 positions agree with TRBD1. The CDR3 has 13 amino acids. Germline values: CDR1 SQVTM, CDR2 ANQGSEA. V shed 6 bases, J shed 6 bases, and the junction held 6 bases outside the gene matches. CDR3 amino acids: CSVSRDRGLEQYF. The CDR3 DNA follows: TGCAGCGTATCCCGGGACAGGGGGCTCGAGCAGTACTTC.